This T cell receptor beta chain comes out of a study of blood T cell repertoires in COVID-19. Study context: Both acute and convalescent COVID-19 samples were obtained from the United States, Italy and Spain.

The CDR3 totals 14 residues. Germline V CDR1 and CDR2: KGHDR, SFDVKD. Trimming took off 5 bases at V and 1 base at J, with 9 bases between the two ends. The method was immunoSEQ multiplex PCR; TCRdb's version includes in-frame clones alone and lacks a portion of them. The data contain 390,000 or so clones, approximately 92% of them singletons. The study drew participants aged roughly 18 to 89 years from roughly 25 US areas. Clinical histories supplied by participants themselves formed the basis of cohort assignment. The recovered donors of Cohort 3 showed two negative PCRs, clearance, or symptom resolution.

The source of this sequence is a man between 18 and 29 years old who had recovered from COVID-19. The sequenced sample consisted of PBMCs or T cells enriched from blood (not recorded which). This sequence joins TRBV24-1 and TRBJ2-3; tentative D call: TRBD1 (6 bases). The DNA of the CDR3 is TGTGCCACCAGTGCAGGGGCGGGCACAGATACGCAGTATTTT. Translation gives CATSAGAGTDTQYF.